What follows describes a single TCR beta chain. A much larger clone is a single base away; this may be a read error. The data originate from a study of CD4 and CD8 cells across lung adenocarcinoma regions. CDR3 length: 13 amino acids. Germline V gene sequence: CDR1 MNHNS, CDR2 SASEGT. TCRdb processed the PCR reads anew with MiXCR; each CDR3 protein has one entry. The table includes 20,000 to 25,000 distinct CDR3 sequences, over 50% detected once. The sequence was collected from a female donor with lung adenocarcinoma. The CD4 and CD8 labels of this study may be unreliable. J is TRBJ1-1 and V is TRBV6-1; D remains unclear. The specimen sequenced was CD8+ T cells from the center of a lung tumor. As DNA, the CDR3 is TGTGTCAGCAGCAAGGTTGGTCAGCCAGAAGCTTTCTTT. Protein product: CVSSKVGQPEAFF.